The sequence of this T cell receptor beta chain was determined in a study of identical twins. The CDR3 extends over 15 amino acids. Trimming left V 1 base short and J 2 bases short, with 12 bases between. Looked up from germline, CDR1 is SGHTA and CDR2 is FQGNSA. Healthy Caucasians made up all donors. This clonotype was recorded a few times. MiXCR was run by TCRdb on the 5' RACE reads, yielding one entry per CDR3 protein. The sample has 400,000 to 550,000 distinct CDR3 sequences, approximately 22% seen once; the top ten hold around 0.9%. This sample also belongs to another study, concerning T cells expressing NK-cell markers. In that study: The study left the HCMV specificity of expanded NKG2C+ T cell clones unresolved.

This TCR derives from a woman aged 18-29 years in good health. Sequencing was performed on CD4+ T cells sorted from blood. V usage is TRBV7-2 and J usage is TRBJ2-7; the D call may be TRBD1 or TRBD2 (5 bases each). For the CDR3, the DNA is TGTGCCAGCAGCTTAGGAGCGGCAGGGACCTACGAGCAGTACTTC. Its translation: CASSLGAAGTYEQYF.